This T cell receptor beta chain was sequenced during a study of radiotherapy plus CTLA-4 blockade in lung cancer. The wider study: Objective responses emerged in under 20% of patients, and 31% attained disease control.

Sequenced by immunoSEQ multiplex PCR; TCRdb stores in-frame clones only, minus some. The sample contains tens of thousands of clones, 60% to 75% of which appear only once. With ipilimumab providing CTLA-4 blockade, focal radiation was administered to patients who had chemo-refractory metastatic non-small-cell lung cancer. V dropped 4 bases and J dropped 1 base, with 17 bases sitting between them. Looked up from germline, CDR1 is SGHRS and CDR2 is YFSETQ. The CDR3 length is 17 residues. Relative to its sample, this clone is medium-sized. What it recognizes is unknown. General study findings and limits: The best predictor of response was reported to be early blood T cell clone dynamics, with interferon-beta. The study found tumor-derived TCR clones expanded in blood after radiotherapy plus ipilimumab.

This sequence joins TRBV5-1 and TRBJ2-2; TRBD2 is a possible D gene (6 bases). The receptor was derived from a human donor with non-small cell lung cancer whose response to radiotherapy plus ipilimumab could not be evaluated. The sample in question was peripheral blood, obtained from a patient treated with radiotherapy plus ipilimumab. CDR3 residues: CASSQTPGTWNTGELFF. CDR3 bases: TGCGCCAGCAGCCAGACTCCCGGGACTTGGAACACCGGGGAGCTGTTTTTT.